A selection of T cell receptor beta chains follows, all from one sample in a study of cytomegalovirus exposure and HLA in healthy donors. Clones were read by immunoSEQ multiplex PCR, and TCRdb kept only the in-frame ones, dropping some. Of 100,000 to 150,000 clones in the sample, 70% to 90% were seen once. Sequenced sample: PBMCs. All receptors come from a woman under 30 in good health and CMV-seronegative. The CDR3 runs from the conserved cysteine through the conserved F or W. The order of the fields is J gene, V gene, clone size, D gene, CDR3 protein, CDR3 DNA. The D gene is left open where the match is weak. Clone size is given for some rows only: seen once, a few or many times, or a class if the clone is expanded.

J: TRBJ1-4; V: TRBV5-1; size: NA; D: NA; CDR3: CASSLEAGRGEKLFF; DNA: TGCGCCAGCAGCTTGGAGGCAGGGCGGGGTGAAAAACTGTTTTTT
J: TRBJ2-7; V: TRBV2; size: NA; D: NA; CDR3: CASSVRTYASAEQYF; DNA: TGTGCCAGCAGTGTTCGGACATACGCTAGCGCCGAGCAGTACTTC
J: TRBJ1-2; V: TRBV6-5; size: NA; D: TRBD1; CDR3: CASITGTGRFGYTF; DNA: TGTGCCAGCATCACCGGGACAGGGCGTTTTGGCTACACCTTC
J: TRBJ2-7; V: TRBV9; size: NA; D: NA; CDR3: CASSVGDSDTYEQYF; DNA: TGTGCCAGCAGCGTAGGTGATAGCGACACCTACGAGCAGTACTTC
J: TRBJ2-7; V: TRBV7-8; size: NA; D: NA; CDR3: CASSLAQKGSSYEQYF; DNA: TGTGCCAGCAGCTTAGCACAGAAAGGGAGCTCCTACGAGCAGTACTTC
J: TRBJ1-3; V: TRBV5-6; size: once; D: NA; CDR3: CASSLGQSGNTIYF; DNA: TGTGCCAGCAGCTTGGGACAGTCCGGAAACACCATATATTTT
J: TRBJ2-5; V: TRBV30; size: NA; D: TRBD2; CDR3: CALKLAGVETQYF; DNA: TGTGCCTTAAAACTAGCGGGGGTAGAGACCCAGTACTTC
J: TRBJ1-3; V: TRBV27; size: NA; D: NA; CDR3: CASSRRGGAGNTIYF; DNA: TGTGCCAGCAGTCGCCGAGGTGGCGCTGGAAACACCATATATTTT
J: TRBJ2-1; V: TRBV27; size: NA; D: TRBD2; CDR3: CASSLWGLAGHRESSYNEQFF; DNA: TGTGCCAGCAGTTTATGGGGACTAGCGGGACACCGAGAGAGCTCCTACAATGAGCAGTTCTTC
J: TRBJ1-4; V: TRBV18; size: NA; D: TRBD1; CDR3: CASSHLGTGEKLFF; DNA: TGTGCCAGCTCACACCTAGGGACAGGGGAAAAACTGTTTTTT
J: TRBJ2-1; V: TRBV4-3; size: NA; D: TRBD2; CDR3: CASSPGSGSYNEQFF; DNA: TGCGCCAGCAGCCCAGGTAGCGGGAGCTACAATGAGCAGTTCTTC
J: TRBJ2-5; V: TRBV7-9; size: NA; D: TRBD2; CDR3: CASSLARTSGGTETQYF; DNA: TGTGCCAGCAGCTTAGCGCGGACTAGCGGGGGGACAGAGACCCAGTACTTC
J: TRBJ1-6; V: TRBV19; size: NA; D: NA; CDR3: CASSIVRHGNSPLHF; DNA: TGTGCCAGTAGTATAGTCAGACATGGAAATTCACCCCTCCACTTT
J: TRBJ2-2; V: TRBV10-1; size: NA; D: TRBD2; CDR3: CASSEGGGGNTGELFF; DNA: TGCGCCAGCAGTGAAGGCGGGGGGGGGAACACCGGGGAGCTGTTTTTT
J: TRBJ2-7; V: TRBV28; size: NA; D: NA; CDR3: CASSLIAGNEQYF; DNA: TGTGCCAGCAGTTTAATAGCAGGGAACGAGCAGTACTTC
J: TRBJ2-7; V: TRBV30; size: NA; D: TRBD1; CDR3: CAWSPTLGTGLLSSYEQYF; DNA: TGTGCCTGGAGTCCCACCCTCGGGACAGGACTCCTGAGCTCCTACGAGCAGTACTTC
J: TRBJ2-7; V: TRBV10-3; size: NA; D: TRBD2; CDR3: CAITSQAGATSYEQYF; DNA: TGTGCCATCACCTCTCAGGCGGGAGCTACCTCCTACGAGCAGTACTTC
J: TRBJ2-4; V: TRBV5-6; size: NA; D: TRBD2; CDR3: CASSLLGEREVNIQYF; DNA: TGTGCCAGCAGCTTGTTAGGGGAGCGGGAGGTAAACATTCAGTACTTC
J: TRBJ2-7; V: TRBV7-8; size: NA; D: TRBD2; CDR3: CASSPGLGPEQYF; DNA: TGTGCCAGCAGCCCGGGACTAGGCCCCGAGCAGTACTTC
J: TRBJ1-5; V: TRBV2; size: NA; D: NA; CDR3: CASSEASRAYNQPQHF; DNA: TGTGCCAGCAGTGAAGCGTCGAGGGCGTACAATCAGCCCCAGCATTTT
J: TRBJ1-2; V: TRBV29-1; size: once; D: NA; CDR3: CSVFDRQNKNYGYTF; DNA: TGCAGCGTATTCGATCGACAGAATAAGAACTATGGCTACACCTTC
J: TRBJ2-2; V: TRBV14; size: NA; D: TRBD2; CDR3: CASSQTGGFTGELFF; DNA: TGTGCCAGCAGCCAGACGGGAGGTTTCACCGGGGAGCTGTTTTTT
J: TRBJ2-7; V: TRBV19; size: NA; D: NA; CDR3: CASSDWGSGGYEQYF; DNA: TGTGCCAGTAGTGACTGGGGTAGCGGAGGATACGAGCAGTACTTC
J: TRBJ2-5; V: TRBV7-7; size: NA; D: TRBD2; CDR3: CASSSRTSGRGETQYF; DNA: TGTGCTAGCAGCTCCAGGACTAGCGGGAGAGGAGAGACCCAGTACTTC
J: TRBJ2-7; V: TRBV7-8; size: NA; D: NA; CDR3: CASSLMGLVAYEQYF; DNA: TGTGCCAGCAGCTTAATGGGACTGGTCGCGTACGAGCAGTACTTC
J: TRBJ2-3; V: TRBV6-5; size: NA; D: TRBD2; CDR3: CASSYSPSGRDTQYF; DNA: TGTGCCAGCAGTTACTCGCCTAGCGGACGGGATACGCAGTATTTT
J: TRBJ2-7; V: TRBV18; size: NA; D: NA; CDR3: CASSPGLQVVSEQYF; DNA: TGTGCCAGCTCACCAGGCTTACAGGTAGTTTCCGAGCAGTACTTC
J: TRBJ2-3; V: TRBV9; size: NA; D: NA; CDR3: CASSVELAVTDTQYF; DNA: TGTGCCAGCAGCGTAGAGTTAGCGGTCACAGATACGCAGTATTTT
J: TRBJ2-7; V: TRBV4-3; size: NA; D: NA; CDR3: CASSQDQWSYEQYF; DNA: TGCGCCAGCAGCCAAGATCAATGGAGCTACGAGCAGTACTTC
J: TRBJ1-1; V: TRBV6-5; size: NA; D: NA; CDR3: CASSYNGQLNTEAFF; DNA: TGTGCCAGCAGTTACAACGGACAGCTCAACACTGAAGCTTTCTTT
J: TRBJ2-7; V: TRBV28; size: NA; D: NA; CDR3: CASSWGPSEQYF; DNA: TGTGCCAGCAGTTGGGGGCCCTCCGAGCAGTACTTC
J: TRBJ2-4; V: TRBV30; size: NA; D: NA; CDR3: CAWSPGEVQYF; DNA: TGTGCCTGGAGCCCCGGTGAAGTTCAGTACTTC
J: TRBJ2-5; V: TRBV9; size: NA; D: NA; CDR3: CASSAGIEETQYF; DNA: TGTGCCAGCAGCGCGGGAATAGAAGAGACCCAGTACTTC
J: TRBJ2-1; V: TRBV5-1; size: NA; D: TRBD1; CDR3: CASSFQGDNEQFF; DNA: TGCGCCAGCAGCTTTCAGGGGGACAATGAGCAGTTCTTC
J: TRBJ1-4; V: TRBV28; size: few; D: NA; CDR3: CASSRGGREKLFF; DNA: TGTGCCAGCAGTAGGGGAGGTCGGGAAAAACTGTTTTTT
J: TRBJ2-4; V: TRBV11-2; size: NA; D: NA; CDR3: CASSPKQELLAKNIQYF; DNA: TGTGCCAGCAGCCCGAAACAGGAGCTACTAGCCAAAAACATTCAGTACTTC
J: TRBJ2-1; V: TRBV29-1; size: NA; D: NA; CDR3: CSVLRVWEQFF; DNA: TGCAGCGTCCTGAGGGTCTGGGAGCAGTTCTTC
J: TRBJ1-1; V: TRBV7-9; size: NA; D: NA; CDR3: CASSLSGSNTEAFF; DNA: TGTGCCAGCAGCTTATCCGGTTCGAACACTGAAGCTTTCTTT
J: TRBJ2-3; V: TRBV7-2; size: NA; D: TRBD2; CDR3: CASSSGLAGGKGTDTQYF; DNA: TGTGCCAGCAGCTCGGGACTAGCGGGGGGGAAAGGCACAGATACGCAGTATTTT
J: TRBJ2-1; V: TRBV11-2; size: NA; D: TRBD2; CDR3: CASSKQGLAGGADNEQFF; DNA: TGTGCCAGCAGCAAGCAAGGACTAGCGGGGGGGGCAGACAATGAGCAGTTCTTC